A single sample gave rise to the 25 T cell receptor beta chains below, sequenced in a study of T cell changes during pregnancy in multiple sclerosis. Data came from immunoSEQ multiplex PCR; TCRdb stores just in-frame clones and leaves some out. The sample lists approximately 38,000 clones, 90% to 95% occurring once. Sequenced material: peripheral blood, taken in the third trimester of pregnancy. These receptors were obtained from a female donor with multiple sclerosis, enrolled in a pregnancy study.

The V and J genes are TRBV14 and TRBJ1-1; TRBD1 matches 7 bases. V lost 1 base, J lost 11 bases, and 7 bases stayed unmatched. This CDR3 has 13 residues. Per the germline V gene, CDR1 is SGHDN and CDR2 is FVKESK. CDR3 DNA sequence: TGTGCCAGCAGCCAAGCCACTCCCAGGGGGGCTTTCTTT. Its protein is CASSQATPRGAFF. Using reference TRBV14 and TRBJ1-1 for the parts outside the CDR3, the full variable domain is EAGVTQFPSHSVIEKGQTVTLRCDPISGHDNLYWYRRVMGKEIKFLLHFVKESKQDESGMPNNRFLAERTGGTYSTLKVQPAELEDSGVYFCASSQATPRGAFFGQGTRLTVV.

V usage is TRBV19 and J usage is TRBJ1-2; D possibly corresponds to TRBD1 (5 bases). The V and J ends lost 5 bases and 4 bases respectively, with 14 bases between them. Germline values: CDR1 LNHDA, CDR2 SQIVND (reference sequence). The CDR3 contains 14 residues. CDR3 DNA: TGTGCCAGTAGTGCTGGACCAAGGGGCTATGGCTACACCTTC. Its protein product is CASSAGPRGYGYTF.

The rearrangement joins TRBV4-1 to TRBJ1-5, with D possibly matching TRBD1 (5 bases). Trimming took 1 base from V and 1 from J, leaving 8 bases between them. CDR3 length equals 15 residues. Germline V gene lookup returns CDR1 MGHRA and CDR2 YSYEKL. CDR3 amino acids: CASSQVQASNQPQHF. DNA of the CDR3: TGCGCCAGCAGCCAAGTACAGGCGAGCAATCAGCCCCAGCATTTT.

V usage is TRBV7-9 and J usage is TRBJ1-1; D not certain. The CDR3 spans 12 residues. Trimming removed 3 bases at V and 3 bases at J, with 5 bases between. Germline CDR1 and CDR2: SEHNR and FQNEAQ (reference sequence). CDR3 in amino acids: CASSFLHTEAFF. Here the CDR3 DNA reads TGTGCCAGCAGCTTCCTTCACACTGAAGCTTTCTTT. Filled out from reference TRBV7-9 and TRBJ1-1, the complete variable domain reads DTGVSQNPRHKITKRGQNVTFRCDPISEHNRLYWYRQTLGQGPEFLTYFQNEAQLEKSRLLSDRFSAERPKGSFSTLEIQRTEQGDSAMYLCASSFLHTEAFFGQGTRLTVV.

The chain couples TRBV5-5 to TRBJ1-4; 8 bases fit TRBD1. The V gene end was trimmed by 4 bases and the J gene end by 8 bases; junction bases not matched to a gene: 7. This CDR3 comprises 14 residues. Germline V gene sequence: CDR1 SGHKS, CDR2 YYEKEE (reference sequence). In DNA, the CDR3 is TGTGCCAGCAGCCCAACAGGGGGACTCGAAAAACTGTTTTTT. It translates to CASSPTGGLEKLFF.

The gene calls are TRBV19 and TRBJ2-3; 8 bases are a match to TRBD2. This CDR3 comprises 17 residues. CDR1 is LNHDA and CDR2 is SQIVND in the germline V gene (reference sequence). After removal of 5 bases from V and 5 bases from J, the junction contained 15 bases not matched to a gene. In nucleotides, the CDR3 is TGTGCCAGTAGTCTCTCAGCGGGAGCACTCAGGGGAGATACGCAGTATTTT. Its protein product is CASSLSAGALRGDTQYF.

The rearrangement joins TRBV19 to TRBJ2-2; a possible D gene is TRBD1 (5 bases). The CDR3 is 17 residues long. V was shortened by 4 bases and J by 0 bases, with 15 bases between the two germline ends. Germline values: CDR1 LNHDA, CDR2 SQIVND (reference sequence). CDR3 amino acids: CASSTDSDPTNTGELFF. The CDR3 bases are TGTGCCAGTAGTACTGACAGCGATCCTACGAACACCGGGGAGCTGTTTTTT.

The V and J genes are TRBV6-1 and TRBJ2-1, with 8 nucleotides matching TRBD1. The trim removed 2 bases at V and 9 bases at J, leaving 9 bases unmatched. CDR1 and CDR2 (germline): MNHNS, SASEGT. This CDR3 region has 15 residues. The CDR3 nucleotides read TGTGCCAGCAGTGAATGGGACAGGCAACGCGGTGAGCAGTTCTTC. It yields the protein CASSEWDRQRGEQFF.

CDR3 protein: CASSPLDRPSNYGYTF. The CDR3, as DNA: TGCGCCAGCAGCCCCCTCGACAGACCGTCTAACTATGGCTACACCTTC. V usage is TRBV5-1 and J usage is TRBJ1-2; possible D gene TRBD1, 5 bases. The CDR3 extends over 16 amino acids. The V gene lost 4 bases and the J gene lost 0 bases, with 16 bases spanning the gap. Germline V CDR1 and CDR2: SGHRS, YFSETQ.

The chain carries TRBV18 and TRBJ1-1; possibly TRBD1 for D (5 bases). V gave up 0 bases and J gave up 4 bases, with 18 bases separating them. CDR3 size: 17 residues. The V gene's germline CDR1 is KGHSH and CDR2 LQKENI. The CDR3 is CASSPPVGREGVTEAFF. The DNA of the CDR3 is TGTGCCAGCTCACCACCCGTAGGACGCGAAGGGGTCACTGAAGCTTTCTTT.

The count of this clone is one. The chain couples TRBV29-1 to TRBJ2-3, with 8 bases identical to TRBD2. There are 22 residues in the CDR3. Germline V CDR1 and CDR2: SQVTM, ANQGSEA. V shed 8 bases, J shed 0 bases, and the junction held 31 bases outside the gene matches. The CDR3, as DNA: TGCAGCTGCCACCGTTCCAGTGGGACTAGATCGAGTATTAGATCGAGCACAGATACGCAGTATTTT. It specifies CSCHRSSGTRSSIRSSTDTQYF.

Only one count was recorded for this clone. This chain joins TRBV28 and TRBJ2-7; 7 bases fit TRBD2. Germline V gene data show CDR1 as MDHEN and CDR2 as SYDVKM. V trimming: 3 bases; J trimming: 3 bases; junction bases outside the gene matches: 11. This CDR3 region has 16 residues. CDR3 region: CASSLLGGEGLYEQYF. The CDR3 DNA reads TGTGCCAGCAGTTTGTTGGGGGGGGAGGGCCTCTACGAGCAGTACTTC.

The chain uses TRBV7-2 and TRBJ2-5; possible D gene TRBD1, 5 bases. The germline V and J ends were trimmed by 1 base and 2 bases, with 5 bases remaining between them. This CDR3 has 13 residues. The V gene's germline CDR1 is SGHTA and CDR2 FQGNSA. The CDR3 DNA is TGTGCCAGCAGCTTAGACAGGCAAGAGACCCAGTACTTC. Amino acids: CASSLDRQETQYF.

The chain combines TRBV27 with TRBJ2-1, with 10 bases matching TRBD2. Germline V gene data show CDR1 as MNHEY and CDR2 as SMNVEV (reference sequence). The CDR3 contains 17 residues. V dropped 7 bases and J dropped 8; count of bases not matched to a gene: 17. The CDR3 DNA follows: TGTGCCAGCACCCCAGCCCTTGGGCTAGCGGGAGCGGATGAGCAGTTCTTC. This gives the protein CASTPALGLAGADEQFF.

The chain recombines TRBV7-6 with TRBJ1-4; 9 bases are shared with TRBD1. With V trimmed by 1 base and J by 11 bases, 8 bases remained unmatched. In germline, CDR1 is SGHVS, CDR2 FNYEAQ. The CDR3 is 15 amino acids. The CDR3 sequence: CASSLGTGARQKLFF. The CDR3, as DNA: TGTGCCAGCAGCTTAGGGACAGGGGCTCGCCAGAAACTGTTTTTT.

The CDR3 DNA reads TGTGCCAGCAGCTTGGTGCCAGACAGCTACGAGCAGTACTTC. Translated: CASSLVPDSYEQYF. The chain combines TRBV5-4 with TRBJ2-7, with a possible D match to TRBD1 (5 bases). Trimming stripped 0 bases from V and 3 bases from J, with 10 bases between. CDR3 size: 14 residues. The germline V gene has CDR1 SGHNT and CDR2 YYREEE (reference sequence).

The rearrangement links TRBV19 to TRBJ2-2; D unresolved. Germline assignment: CDR1 LNHDA and CDR2 SQIVND (reference sequence). The V gene lost 5 bases and the J gene lost 0 bases, with 19 bases spanning the gap. CDR3 length: 18 residues. CDR3 protein: CASSVQRHSVTNTGELFF. In DNA, the CDR3 is TGTGCCAGTAGTGTCCAGAGACACTCGGTAACGAACACCGGGGAGCTGTTTTTT.

This chain links TRBV5-1 with TRBJ2-7, with 12 bases lining up with TRBD2. The J segment lost 2 bases and the V segment lost 0 bases, leaving 9 bases of the junction unmatched. Germline V lookup: CDR1 SGHRS, CDR2 YFSETQ. This CDR3 is 18 amino acids long. CDR3 sequence reads: CASSLAIASGGGTYEQYF. CDR3 sequence (DNA): TGCGCCAGCAGCTTGGCCATAGCTAGCGGGGGGGGCACCTACGAGCAGTACTTC. The variable domain in full, with the rest retrieved from reference TRBV5-1 and TRBJ2-7, is KAGVTQTPRYLIKTRGQQVTLSCSPISGHRSVSWYQQTPGQGLQFLFEYFSETQRNKGNFPGRFSGRQFSNSRSEMNVSTLELGDSALYLCASSLAIASGGGTYEQYFGPGTRLTVT.

The chain links TRBV6-1 to TRBJ1-3, with a weak D call TRBD1 (6 bases). The CDR3 contains 15 residues. Trimming left V 6 bases short and J 2 bases short, with 14 bases between. Germline V gives CDR1 MNHNS, CDR2 SASEGT. Here the CDR3 reads CASSPRGGPGNTIYF. The CDR3 coding sequence is TGTGCCAGCAGCCCTCGGGGGGGGCCTGGAAACACCATATATTTT.

The J gene is TRBJ2-7, the V gene TRBV2; TRBD1 aligns across 8 bases. Germline assignment: CDR1 SNHLY and CDR2 FYNNEI. CDR3 length equals 15 residues. With V trimmed by 4 bases and J by 2 bases, 7 bases remained unmatched. CDR3 sequence (DNA): TGTGCCAGCAGTGGACGGGACAGGTTCACCTACGAGCAGTACTTC. Translated, it gives CASSGRDRFTYEQYF. The complete variable domain, with remaining parts taken from reference TRBV2 and TRBJ2-7, reads EPEVTQTPSHQVTQMGQEVILRCVPISNHLYFYWYRQILGQKVEFLVSFYNNEISEKSEIFDDQFSVERPDGSNFTLKIRSTKLEDSAMYFCASSGRDRFTYEQYFGPGTRLTVT.

This clone has only one observation. This chain joins TRBV19 and TRBJ2-7; 8 bases align to TRBD1. The junction had 6 bases not matched to a gene; V was cut back by 4 bases and J by 4 bases. This CDR3 comprises 14 residues. Per germline, CDR1 LNHDA and CDR2 SQIVND (reference sequence). This CDR3 reads CASSRGQGGYEQYF. In DNA form, the CDR3 reads TGTGCCAGTAGTAGAGGACAGGGAGGTTACGAGCAGTACTTC.

The CDR3 region is CASSLRLGYEQYF. CDR3 DNA sequence: TGTGCCAGCAGTTTACGACTAGGCTACGAGCAGTACTTC. This sequence joins TRBV27 and TRBJ2-7; the D gene is possibly TRBD2 (6 bases). The V gene's germline CDR1 is MNHEY and CDR2 SMNVEV (reference sequence). The CDR3 has 13 residues. V was clipped by 2 bases and J by 3 bases, with 8 bases between them.

The chain carries TRBV4-2 and TRBJ1-5; D possibly corresponds to TRBD1 (5 bases). This CDR3 spans 19 amino acids. V gave up 0 bases and J gave up 2 bases, with 20 bases separating them. CDR1 is LGHNA, CDR2 YNFKEQ, per germline. The CDR3 DNA is TGTGCCAGCAGCCAAGAAGGGAGGGGTAGGTGGTTGGGCAATCAGCCCCAGCATTTT. It is translated as CASSQEGRGRWLGNQPQHF.

The chain carries TRBV7-2 and TRBJ2-5; TRBD2 matches 10 bases. The trim removed 5 bases at V and 1 base at J, leaving 4 bases unmatched. The V gene's germline CDR1 is SGHTA and CDR2 FQGNSA. CDR3 length: 15 amino acids. The CDR3 loop reads CASSTLAGSQETQYF. The DNA of the CDR3 is TGTGCCAGCAGCACACTAGCGGGGAGCCAAGAGACCCAGTACTTC.

The rearrangement uses TRBV10-3 and TRBJ1-3, with D hard to call. Germline CDR1 is ENHRY and CDR2 is SYGVKD. The CDR3 spans 15 residues. V gave up 10 bases and J gave up 2 bases, with 18 bases separating them. The CDR3 DNA reads as TGTGCCACCGAAGGGCCGGGAACGACTGGAAACACCATATATTTT. Its protein product is CATEGPGTTGNTIYF.